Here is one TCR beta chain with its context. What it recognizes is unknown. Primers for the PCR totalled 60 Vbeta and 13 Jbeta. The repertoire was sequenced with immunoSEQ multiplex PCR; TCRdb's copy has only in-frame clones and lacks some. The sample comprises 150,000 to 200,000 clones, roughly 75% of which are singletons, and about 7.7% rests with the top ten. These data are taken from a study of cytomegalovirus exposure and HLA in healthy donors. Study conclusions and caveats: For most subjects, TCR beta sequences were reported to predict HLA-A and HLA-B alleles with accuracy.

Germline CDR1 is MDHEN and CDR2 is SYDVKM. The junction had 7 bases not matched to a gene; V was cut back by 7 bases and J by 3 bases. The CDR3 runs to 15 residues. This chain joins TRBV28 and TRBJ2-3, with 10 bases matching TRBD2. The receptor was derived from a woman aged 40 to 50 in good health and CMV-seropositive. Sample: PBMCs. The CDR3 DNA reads TGTGCCAGCACTTTTCTAGCGGGGGTGACAGATACGCAGTATTTT. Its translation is CASTFLAGVTDTQYF.